The T cell receptor beta chain described here comes from a study of shared clonotypes between healthy human individuals. Study-wide background: Three plates were used per donor for CD4 naive, three for CD4 memory, two for CD8 naive and one for CD8 memory.

In regard to this clone: No antigen is known for it.

Sequencing was at deep level. Measured with immunoSEQ multiplex PCR; TCRdb has only the in-frame clones, and not every one. The repertoire includes approximately 590,000 clones, 95% to 96% of them detected once, and roughly 0.1% sits in the top ten. With V trimmed by 4 bases and J by 8 bases, 8 bases remained unmatched. Per the germline V gene, CDR1 is MNHEY and CDR2 is SMNVEV (reference sequence). This CDR3 has 14 amino acids. Broader study findings: Around 5% of naive CD4 clonotypes were common to a few donors. Blood alone was sampled, and tissue repertoires likely differ.

It was CD45RO-negative cells, positively selected for CCR7, that made up naive CD8 cells, with terminally differentiated effector memory CD45RA+ cells excluded. This clonotype originated in a woman aged 25-40 years in good health. Input material: naive CD8+ T cells sorted from blood. The genes are TRBV27 and TRBJ2-1; 7 nucleotides line up with TRBD1. CDR3 DNA sequence: TGTGCCAGCAGTTCCTACAGGGGAAGCGATGAGCAGTTCTTC. Encoded protein: CASSSYRGSDEQFF.